This T cell receptor (beta chain) was identified in a study of T cells in women clearing cervical HPV infection. CDR1 LNHNV and CDR2 YYDKDF come from the germline V gene (reference sequence). There are 16 residues in the CDR3. V was clipped by 3 bases and J by 5 bases; unmatched bases: 10. Libraries were prepared by immunoSEQ multiplex PCR; TCRdb keeps only in-frame clonotypes and omits some of them. The sample includes about 26,000 clones. General observations from the study: CIN3+ cases had significantly higher TCR richness than controls; evenness did not differ.

For this clone: No antigen is known for it. The sequence runs out 3 residues before the end of the CDR3; the remainder is reconstructed from the germline J gene.

J is TRBJ1-2 and V is TRBV15, with TRBD1 identical over 9 bases. Input material: blood buffy coat. The sequence was obtained from a woman between 18 and 70 years old with a cervical HPV16 infection that either progressed to CIN3+ or cleared (not recorded which). The chain's CDR3 is CATSRDGGGQGYGYTF. The CDR3 bases that were read are TGTGCCACCAGCAGGGATGGTGGGGGACAGGGATATGGC. Complete variable domain (other parts from reference TRBV15 and TRBJ1-2): DAMVIQNPRYQVTQFGKPVTLSCSQTLNHNVMYWYQQKSSQAPKLLFHYYDKDFNNEADTPDNFQSRRPNTSFCFLDIRSPGLGDTAMYLCATSRDGGGQGYGYTFGSGTRLTVV.